These 28 T cell receptor beta chains were sequenced from one sample in a study of blood T cell repertoires in COVID-19. Assay: immunoSEQ multiplex PCR; the TCRdb copy retains only in-frame clones and omits some. The sample yields about 97,000 clones, 92% seen once. Sample: peripheral blood. These receptors came from a man over 45 with active COVID-19.

The rearrangement links TRBV5-3 to TRBJ2-7, with no clear D. TRBV5-3 is recorded as an ORF, its role being uncertain. The V end was cut by 1 base, the J end by 7 bases, with 18 bases between. The CDR3 is made up of 15 amino acids. Written as DNA, the CDR3 is TGTGCCAGAAGCTTGTTTCTGGAGCTCCCCTTGGAGCAGTACTTC. Protein product: CARSLFLELPLEQYF.

V is TRBV7-3 and J is TRBJ2-1, with 11 positions matching TRBD2. J was trimmed by 6 bases and V by 1 base; bases with no gene match: 11. Germline V gene lookup returns CDR1 SGHTA and CDR2 FQGTGA. This CDR3 comprises 18 residues. CDR3 coding DNA: TGTGCCAGCAGCTTAATAGCGGGAGGGGCCGGCAAAATCAATGAGCAGTTCTTC. It yields the protein CASSLIAGGAGKINEQFF. The full variable domain, with the rest looked up from reference TRBV7-3 and TRBJ2-1, is GAGVSQTPSNKVTEKGKYVELRCDPISGHTALYWYRQSLGQGPEFLIYFQGTGAADDSGLPNDRFFAVRPEGSVSTLKIQRTERGDSAVYLCASSLIAGGAGKINEQFFGPGTRLTVL.

This chain joins TRBV29-1 and TRBJ2-7, with a tentative D call TRBD1 (6 bases). CDR1 SQVTM and CDR2 ANQGSEA come from the germline V gene. The CDR3 loop spans 11 amino acids. Trimming removed 6 bases from V and 4 bases from J, with 10 bases in between. The CDR3 region has the DNA TGCAGCGTAAGGACAGTTTACGAGCAGTACTTC. This codes for CSVRTVYEQYF.

The rearrangement joins TRBV10-2 to TRBJ2-2; 7 bases fit TRBD2. Germline loops: CDR1 WSHSY, CDR2 SAAADI. This CDR3 is built from 16 residues. V gave up 2 bases and J gave up 6 bases; unmatched junction bases: 9. The CDR3 spells CASSELGAGVAGELFF. The CDR3 DNA reads TGCGCCAGCAGTGAGCTGGGCGCGGGAGTTGCCGGGGAGCTGTTTTTT.

This sequence joins TRBV10-1 and TRBJ1-1; 9 nucleotides align to TRBD1. From germline, CDR1 is WNHNN and CDR2 SYGVQD (reference sequence). This CDR3 comprises 15 residues. Germline trimming cut 5 bases from V and 3 bases from J; bases unmatched to any gene: 7. The DNA of the CDR3 is TGCGCCAGCAGTCCGGGACAGGGAGCGGACACTGAAGCTTTCTTT. Translating it yields CASSPGQGADTEAFF.

The J gene is TRBJ2-1, the V gene TRBV9, with TRBD2 matching over 8 bases. Losses at the gene ends were 0 bases for V and 4 bases for J; bases not matched to a gene: 6. This CDR3 has 16 residues. CDR1 is SGDLS, CDR2 YYNGEE, per germline. The CDR3 here is CASSVVGSGIYNEQFF. In DNA, the CDR3 is TGTGCCAGCAGCGTAGTAGGTAGCGGGATTTACAATGAGCAGTTCTTC.

This chain's CDR3 is CSASGTGVGRSDTQYF. DNA for the CDR3: TGCAGTGCTAGTGGGACAGGGGTAGGGAGATCTGATACGCAGTATTTT. V usage is TRBV20-1 and J usage is TRBJ2-3; 10 bases are a match to TRBD1. The germline V gene encodes CDR1 DFQATT and CDR2 SNEGSKA (reference sequence). The CDR3 length is 16 residues. Losses at the gene ends were 3 bases for V and 6 bases for J; bases not matched to a gene: 12.

This rearrangement joins TRBV1 to TRBJ2-5; the table calls TRBD2, which could not be checked here. TRBV1 is a known pseudogene. The length of the CDR3 is 16 residues. This CDR3 is CTSSPEGAREGETQYF. The CDR3 DNA follows: TGCACCAGCAGCCCCGAGGGGGCGCGGGAGGGAGAGACCCAGTACTTC.

The rearrangement uses TRBV7-2 and TRBJ1-5, with no clear D. The V and J ends lost 1 base and 7 bases respectively, with 17 bases between them. The CDR3 has 16 amino acids. The germline V gene encodes CDR1 SGHTA and CDR2 FQGNSA. The CDR3 protein is CASSLGGFGGRQPQHF. The CDR3 DNA reads TGTGCCAGCAGCTTAGGGGGTTTTGGAGGGCGACAGCCCCAGCATTTT.

V gene TRBV19 combines with J gene TRBJ2-2, with TRBD1 identical over 9 bases. V shed 9 bases, J shed 4 bases, and the junction held 9 bases outside the gene matches. The V gene's germline CDR1 is LNHDA and CDR2 SQIVND (reference sequence). The CDR3 covers 15 residues. The CDR3 nucleotides read TGTGCCAGCCGTCTCGGGACAGGGAGCACCGGGGAGCTGTTTTTT. Translated: CASRLGTGSTGELFF. Filled out from reference TRBV19 and TRBJ2-2, the complete variable domain reads DGGITQSPKYLFRKEGQNVTLSCEQNLNHDAMYWYRQDPGQGLRLIYYSQIVNDFQKGDIAEGYSVSREKKESFPLTVTSAQKNPTAFYLCASRLGTGSTGELFFGEGSRLTVL.

This chain uses TRBV28 with TRBJ1-5; the D is unclear. The CDR3 extends over 14 amino acids. Germline lookup yields CDR1 MDHEN and CDR2 SYDVKM. Trimming cost V 10 bases and J 13 bases, with 26 bases left between them. The CDR3 is CATRSGGSGVLQHF. CDR3 coding DNA: TGTGCCACCAGATCAGGAGGGTCCGGCGTGTTGCAGCATTTT. The full variable domain, completed using reference TRBV28 and TRBJ1-5, is DVKVTQSSRYLVKRTGEKVFLECVQDMDHENMFWYRQDPGLGLRLIYFSYDVKMKEKGDIPEGYSVSREKKERFSLILESASTNQTSMYLCATRSGGSGVLQHFGDGTRLSIL.

The chain uses TRBV12-3 or TRBV12-4 and TRBJ1-3, with TRBD1 as a possible D gene (5 bases). This CDR3 contains 12 residues. Trimming removed 8 bases from V and 4 bases from J, with 9 bases in between. The CDR3: CASGTGGNTIYF. CDR3 coding DNA: TGTGCCAGCGGAACAGGAGGAAACACCATATATTTT.

The V and J genes are TRBV2 and TRBJ1-1; 10 bases fit TRBD1. CDR3 length: 14 amino acids. CDR1 is SNHLY and CDR2 is FYNNEI in the germline V gene. V was pared by 4 bases and J by 10 bases, with 9 bases of the junction left unmatched. CDR3 DNA sequence: TGTGCCAGCAGTGGGGACAGGGGCCGACCAGGAGCTTTCTTT. As protein: CASSGDRGRPGAFF.

V is TRBV28 and J is TRBJ1-6; 9 positions agree with TRBD1. The CDR3 sequence is 16 residues long. Germline lookup yields CDR1 MDHEN and CDR2 SYDVKM. The trim removed 6 bases at V and 0 bases at J, leaving 3 bases unmatched. The CDR3 bases are TGTGCCAGCAGGGGGACAGGGAGCTCCTATAATTCACCCCTCCACTTT. The encoded protein is CASRGTGSSYNSPLHF.

The chain employs TRBV20-1 and TRBJ2-7; tentatively, D is TRBD2 (6 bases). The CDR3 has 13 amino acids. Germline V gene sequence: CDR1 DFQATT, CDR2 SNEGSKA (reference sequence). Trimming removed 3 bases from V and 2 bases from J, with 11 bases in between. CDR3 nucleotide sequence: TGCAGTGCTAGTTCAGGGAGGACCTACGAGCAGTACTTC. Protein product: CSASSGRTYEQYF.

The chain has TRBV20-1 and TRBJ2-7; a weak D match, TRBD2 (7 bases). The CDR3 is 11 residues long. CDR1 and CDR2 (germline): DFQATT, SNEGSKA (reference sequence). Trimming removed 6 bases at V and 6 bases at J, with 12 bases between. DNA for the CDR3: TGCAGTGCAGTGGGGGGGCGCGAGCAGTACTTC. This translates into CSAVGGREQYF.

V and J are TRBV7-8 and TRBJ2-7; possible D gene TRBD1, 6 bases. Germline values: CDR1 SGHVS, CDR2 FQNEAQ. The CDR3 extends over 15 amino acids. The V end was cut by 3 bases, the J end by 3 bases, with 15 bases between. In nucleotides, the CDR3 is TGTGCCAGCAGCTTCCGTCCGACAGGAAGCTACGAGCAGTACTTC. This translates into CASSFRPTGSYEQYF.

This chain links TRBV19 with TRBJ2-1, with D perhaps TRBD1 (5 bases). Deletions cut 4 bases from V and 2 bases from J, with 12 bases between. Per germline, CDR1 LNHDA and CDR2 SQIVND (reference sequence). This CDR3 has 15 residues. The CDR3 bases are TGTGCCAGTAGTACAGGGATACTCACCTACAATGAGCAGTTCTTC. It yields the protein CASSTGILTYNEQFF.

This clone is a singleton in its sample. The V gene is TRBV13, the J gene TRBJ2-3; 11 nucleotides match TRBD2. Germline V gene lookup returns CDR1 PRHDT and CDR2 FYEKMQ (reference sequence). Germline trimming cut 5 bases from V and 3 bases from J; bases unmatched to any gene: 10. This CDR3 comprises 17 residues. DNA of the CDR3: TGTGCCAGCAGCCTATCCGGGACTAGCGGATTGACAGATACGCAGTATTTT. Its protein product is CASSLSGTSGLTDTQYF. The full variable domain, with the rest looked up from reference TRBV13 and TRBJ2-3, is AAGVIQSPRHLIKEKRETATLKCYPIPRHDTVYWYQQGPGQDPQFLISFYEKMQSDKGSIPDRFSAQQFSDYHSELNMSSLELGDSALYFCASSLSGTSGLTDTQYFGPGTRLTVL.

The chain has TRBV6-6 and TRBJ1-5; possible D gene TRBD1, 5 bases. The CDR3 has 16 amino acids. With 2 bases removed from V and 2 bases from J, the gap between germline ends came to 13 bases. Germline V lookup: CDR1 MNHNY, CDR2 SVGAGI (reference sequence). This CDR3 reads CASSYRQYLGNQPQHF. Here the CDR3 DNA reads TGTGCCAGCAGTTACCGACAGTATCTGGGCAATCAGCCCCAGCATTTT.

This chain joins TRBV28 and TRBJ2-7, with 10 bases that match TRBD2. With V trimmed by 4 bases and J by 6 bases, 12 bases remained unmatched. This CDR3 has 16 amino acids. Germline V gene data show CDR1 as MDHEN and CDR2 as SYDVKM. The CDR3 spells CASSSSRLAGAGEQYF. CDR3 sequence (DNA): TGTGCCAGCAGTTCCTCACGGCTAGCGGGAGCTGGCGAGCAGTACTTC.

The chain recombines TRBV3-1 (or the pseudogene TRBV3-2) with TRBJ1-2; TRBD1 is a possible D gene (5 bases). The CDR3 loop spans 14 amino acids. Trimming shortened V by 5 bases and J by 1 base, and 11 bases separated the two germline ends. Germline values: CDR1 LGHDT, CDR2 YNNKEL (reference sequence). CDR3 loop: CASSSPQGNYGYTF. The CDR3 bases are TGTGCCAGCAGCTCACCTCAGGGTAACTATGGCTACACCTTC.

The chain uses TRBV4-1 and TRBJ2-7; weak D call: TRBD2 (5 bases). Germline-derived CDR1 and CDR2 are MGHRA and YSYEKL. The CDR3 is made up of 16 amino acids. Deletions cut 4 bases from V and 5 bases from J, with 21 bases between. The CDR3 sequence: CASSPWTGNWPNEQYF. Written as DNA, the CDR3 is TGCGCCAGCAGCCCCTGGACGGGGAATTGGCCCAACGAGCAGTACTTC.

The V and J genes are TRBV5-1 and TRBJ1-2, with a possible D match to TRBD1 (6 bases). Trimming removed 2 bases at V and 5 bases at J, with 7 bases between. Germline CDR1 SGHRS, CDR2 YFSETQ. This CDR3 has 12 amino acids. CDR3 nucleotide sequence: TGCGCCAGCAGCTTACAGGGTTATGGCTACACCTTC. It encodes CASSLQGYGYTF. The variable domain in full, completed from reference TRBV5-1 and TRBJ1-2, reads KAGVTQTPRYLIKTRGQQVTLSCSPISGHRSVSWYQQTPGQGLQFLFEYFSETQRNKGNFPGRFSGRQFSNSRSEMNVSTLELGDSALYLCASSLQGYGYTFGSGTRLTVV.

V gene TRBV30 combines with J gene TRBJ1-2, with D perhaps matching TRBD1 (6 bases). The length of the CDR3 is 13 residues. V was trimmed by 3 bases and J by 8 bases, leaving 16 bases between them. Germline V gives CDR1 GTSNPN, CDR2 SVGIG (reference sequence). Here the CDR3 DNA reads TGTGCCTGGAGCACCAACAGGGCAGGCGGCTACACCTTC. Its protein product is CAWSTNRAGGYTF.

Worth noting for this clone: The germline gene is not matched at one end of the junction; a read error may be the cause. The chain employs TRBV7-9 and TRBJ2-7; D remains unclear. Germline V CDR1 and CDR2: SEHNR, FQNEAQ (reference sequence). The CDR3 spans 12 residues. The CDR3 sequence is CASSLVGLKLDF. As DNA, the CDR3 is TGTGCCAGCAGCTTAGTGGGCTTAAAACTCGACTTC.

The chain employs TRBV5-4 and TRBJ1-6; possibly TRBD1 for D (6 bases). The germline V gene encodes CDR1 SGHNT and CDR2 YYREEE (reference sequence). The V end was cut by 4 bases, the J end by 6 bases, with 14 bases between. The CDR3 extends over 15 amino acids. The CDR3 loop is CASSPKTGGNSPLHF. The DNA for the CDR3 is TGTGCCAGCAGCCCCAAGACAGGCGGTAATTCACCCCTCCACTTT.

The chain couples TRBV5-5 to TRBJ2-7; TRBD2 agrees at 12 bases. Unmatched junction bases numbered 4, after V lost 4 bases and J lost 5 bases. The germline gives CDR1 SGHKS, CDR2 YYEKEE (reference sequence). The CDR3 runs to 14 residues. The CDR3 coding sequence is TGTGCCAGCAGCCGACTAGCGGGAGCCAACGAGCAGTACTTC. This codes for CASSRLAGANEQYF.